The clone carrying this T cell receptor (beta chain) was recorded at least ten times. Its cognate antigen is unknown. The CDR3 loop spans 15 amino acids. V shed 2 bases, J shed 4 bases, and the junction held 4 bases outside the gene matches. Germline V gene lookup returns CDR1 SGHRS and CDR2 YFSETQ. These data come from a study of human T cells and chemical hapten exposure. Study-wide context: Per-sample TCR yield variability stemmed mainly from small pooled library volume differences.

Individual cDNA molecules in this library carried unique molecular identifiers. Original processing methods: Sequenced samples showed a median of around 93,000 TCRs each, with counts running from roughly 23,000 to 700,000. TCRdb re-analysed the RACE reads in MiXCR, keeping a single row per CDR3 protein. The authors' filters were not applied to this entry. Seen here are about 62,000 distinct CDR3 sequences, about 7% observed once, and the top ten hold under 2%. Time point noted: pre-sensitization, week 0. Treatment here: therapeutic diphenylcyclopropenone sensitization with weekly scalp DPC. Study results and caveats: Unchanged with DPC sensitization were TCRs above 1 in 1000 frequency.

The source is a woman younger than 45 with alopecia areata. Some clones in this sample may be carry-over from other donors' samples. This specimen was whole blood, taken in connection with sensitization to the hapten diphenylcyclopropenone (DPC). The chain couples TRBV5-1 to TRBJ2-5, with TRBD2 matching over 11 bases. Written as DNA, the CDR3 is TGCGCCAGCAGCTTTTTTAGCGGGGGGGCAGAGACCCAGTACTTC. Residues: CASSFFSGGAETQYF.